The 4 T cell receptor beta chains given below trace back to one sample, sequenced in a study of T cells in Graves' hyperthyroidism and ophthalmopathy. Using RNA transcripts as the source, TCR beta CDR3 regions were amplified. First-round RT-PCR with HTBI primers amplified the TCR CDR3 region. TCRdb independently ran MiXCR on the multiplex PCR reads; one entry per CDR3 protein. The profile covers fewer than 750,000 distinct CDR3 sequences, with roughly 14% appearing a single time and about 3.9% taken by the ten largest. Sequencing was carried out using blood. The origin of the receptors is a woman between 40 and 50 years old with Graves' ophthalmopathy.

The chain joins TRBV6-1 to TRBJ2-5; a possible D gene is TRBD1 (6 bases). CDR3 length equals 15 residues. The germline V gene has CDR1 MNHNS and CDR2 SASEGT. V was shortened by 10 bases and J by 1 base, with 19 bases between the two germline ends. The CDR3 is CATLGAYLSQETQYF. The CDR3 DNA reads as TGTGCCACCTTGGGGGCATATTTGAGCCAAGAGACCCAGTACTTC.

This clonotype has at least ten counts. The rearrangement joins TRBV6-2 or TRBV6-3 to TRBJ1-5; TRBD1 is a possible D gene (5 bases). Germline CDR1 MNHEY, CDR2 SVGEGT. This CDR3 region has 13 residues. V was cut by 0 bases and J by 7 bases, with 7 bases left in between. This CDR3 reads CASSYSGVQPQHF. The CDR3 DNA reads TGTGCCAGCAGTTACTCGGGGGTACAGCCCCAGCATTTT.

This clonotype was found many times. The genes are TRBV12-3 or TRBV12-4 and TRBJ1-5, with 8 positions matching TRBD1. This CDR3 is built from 15 residues. V was clipped by 3 bases and J by 6 bases; unmatched bases: 7. CDR3 residues: CASSFETGAGQPQHF. DNA for the CDR3: TGTGCCAGCAGTTTCGAGACAGGGGCGGGTCAGCCCCAGCATTTT.

The chain links TRBV5-1 to TRBJ2-2; 7 bases fit TRBD2. The V segment lost 7 bases and the J segment 2 bases; nucleotides outside the gene matches: 8. CDR1 and CDR2 from the germline V gene are SGHRS and YFSETQ. The CDR3 sequence is 15 residues long. The CDR3 loop reads CASARLADNTGELFF. CDR3 DNA: TGCGCCAGCGCCCGACTAGCCGACAACACCGGGGAGCTGTTTTTT.